The T cell receptor (beta chain) under discussion was sequenced for a study of shared clonotypes between healthy human individuals. With V trimmed by 5 bases and J by 3 bases, 5 bases remained unmatched. The CDR3 extends over 16 amino acids. Germline CDR1 is SEHNR and CDR2 is FQNEAQ (reference sequence). About this clone: Its antigen is still unknown.

Clones were sequenced by immunoSEQ multiplex PCR, and TCRdb holds only the in-frame ones, with some missing. Of around 1.9 million clones listed, approximately 94% are singletons. The naive CD8 fraction comprised CD45RO-negative cells positively selected for CCR7 and excluded terminally differentiated effector memory CD45RA+ cells. Study conclusions and caveats: Sampling covered blood only; tissue repertoires likely differ.

V usage is TRBV7-9 and J usage is TRBJ2-1, with 12 bases identical to TRBD2. The sequence was obtained from a young man in good health. Some clones in this sample may be carry-over from other donors' samples. The sample consisted of naive CD8+ T cells from PBMCs. The CDR3 coding sequence is TGTGCCAGCAGCGCTGGACTAGCGGGACGCTACAATGAGCAGTTCTTC. Translated, it gives CASSAGLAGRYNEQFF. The full variable domain, rest sourced from reference TRBV7-9 and TRBJ2-1, is DTGVSQNPRHKITKRGQNVTFRCDPISEHNRLYWYRQTLGQGPEFLTYFQNEAQLEKSRLLSDRFSAERPKGSFSTLEIQRTEQGDSAMYLCASSAGLAGRYNEQFFGPGTRLTVL.